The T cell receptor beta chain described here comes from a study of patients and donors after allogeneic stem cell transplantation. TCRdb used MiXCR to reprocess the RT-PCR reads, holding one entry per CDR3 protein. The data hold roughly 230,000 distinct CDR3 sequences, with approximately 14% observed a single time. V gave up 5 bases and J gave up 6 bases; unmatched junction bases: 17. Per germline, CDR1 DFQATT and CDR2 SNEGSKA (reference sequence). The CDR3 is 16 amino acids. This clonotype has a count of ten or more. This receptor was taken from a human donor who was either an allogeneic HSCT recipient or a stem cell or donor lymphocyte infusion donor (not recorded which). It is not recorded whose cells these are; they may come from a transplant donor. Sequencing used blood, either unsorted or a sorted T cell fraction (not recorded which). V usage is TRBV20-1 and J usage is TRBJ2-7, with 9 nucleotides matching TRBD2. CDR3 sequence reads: CSAEGAGKREVGEQYF. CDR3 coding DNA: TGCAGTGCTGAGGGGGCTGGAAAGCGGGAGGTTGGCGAGCAGTACTTC.